These T cell receptor beta chains were read from a single sample in a study of early T cells in non-severe SARS-CoV-2 infection. TCRdb passed the 5' RACE reads through MiXCR, listing each CDR3 protein once. The sample lists 70,000 or so distinct CDR3 sequences, around an eighth occurring once. What was sequenced was whole blood. Every receptor here comes from an adult who was a healthcare worker with PCR-confirmed SARS-CoV-2 infection or an uninfected control (not recorded which). The CDR3 runs from the conserved cysteine through the conserved F or W. The D gene is left open where the match is weak. Rows may omit the clone size; those that give it use once, few, many or a size class.

>TRBV18|TRBJ2-1|many|-
TGTGCCAGCTCACCACTCCGGGACTTCTACAATGAGCAGTTCTTC
CASSPLRDFYNEQFF
>TRBV28|TRBJ1-4|many|-
TGTGCCAGCAGTTTACCCTCAGGGGTGGCTCAGGAAAAACTGTTTTTT
CASSLPSGVAQEKLFF
>TRBV10-1|TRBJ2-7|many|-
TGCGCCAGCAGTGAAGGACTTTACTACGAGCAGTACTTC
CASSEGLYYEQYF
>TRBV4-1|TRBJ2-1|-|-
TGCGCCAGCAGCCACCCTCTAGTGTCGCCCGACAATGAGCAGTTCTTC
CASSHPLVSPDNEQFF
>TRBV6-4|TRBJ2-3|many|-
TGTGCCAGCGGAGAAGGAGGGCTGGGCACAGATACGCAGTATTTT
CASGEGGLGTDTQYF
>TRBV6-4|TRBJ2-1|many|-
TGTGCCAGCAGTGACAGGGAAACAGGCAATGAGCAGTTCTTC
CASSDRETGNEQFF
>TRBV6-4|TRBJ2-3|many|-
TGTGCCAGCAGTGACTCCGGGGAACCTGGGGATACGCAGTATTTT
CASSDSGEPGDTQYF
>TRBV5-1|TRBJ2-7|many|-
TGCGCCAGCAGCCTGGTTGGGGCATCTGGTGAGCAGTACTTC
CASSLVGASGEQYF
>TRBV29-1|TRBJ2-3|few|-
TGCAGGGTAGAAAGCACAGATACGCAGTATTTT
CRVESTDTQYF
>TRBV11-2|TRBJ1-2|many|TRBD1
TGTGCCAGCAGCTACAGGGGGAACTATGGCTACACCTTC
CASSYRGNYGYTF
>TRBV10-3|TRBJ1-2|few|TRBD1
TGTGCCACCCTCGGCGGTCGGGACAGAGGCAACTATGGCTACACCTTC
CATLGGRDRGNYGYTF
>TRBV20-1|TRBJ2-7|many|TRBD2
TGCAGTGCTAGACCCCCTATTGGCGGGAGGCACTACGAGCAGTACTTC
CSARPPIGGRHYEQYF
>TRBV20-1|TRBJ2-1|many|TRBD2
TGCAGTGCTCCCACTAGCGGACCCGGCAATGAGCAGTTCTTC
CSAPTSGPGNEQFF
>TRBV10-3|TRBJ2-7|many|TRBD2
TGTGCCATCAGTTTGCTAGCGGGGGCAGACGAGCAGTACTTC
CAISLLAGADEQYF
>TRBV6-2/TRBV6-3|TRBJ2-3|many|-
TGTGCCAGCAGTTATTTGCGAGATACGCAGTATTTT
CASSYLRDTQYF
>TRBV6-5|TRBJ2-1|few|TRBD2
TGTGCCAGCAGTGGGGGGGTAGAGATTCTGTTCTTC
CASSGGVEILFF
>TRBV4-3|TRBJ2-6|many|TRBD1
TGCGCCAGCAGCCAATGGGGACAGGATACTTCTGGGGCCAACGTCCTGACTTTC
CASSQWGQDTSGANVLTF
>TRBV7-2|TRBJ2-2|many|-
TGTGCCAGCAGCTCGCGCGTGGGGGGCGCGAACACCGGGGAGCTGTTTTTT
CASSSRVGGANTGELFF
>TRBV7-2|TRBJ2-3|-|TRBD2
TGTGCCAGCAGCCCCGGGGGGGGGCAAGCAGATACGCAGTATTTT
CASSPGGGQADTQYF
>TRBV3-1|TRBJ2-3|many|-
TGTGCCAGCAGCCAAAGACGGCGGGTTAGCACAGATACGCAGTATTTT
CASSQRRRVSTDTQYF
>TRBV7-5|TRBJ2-7|many|-
-
CISVSEATRQAVYEQYF
>TRBV11-2|TRBJ1-2|many|-
TGTGCCAGCAGCCTCTTAGGCGGGGAATTAAACACCTTC
CASSLLGGELNTF
>TRBV7-2|TRBJ2-5|many|-
TGTGCCAGCAGCTTAGAGGACCAAGAGACCCAGTACTTC
CASSLEDQETQYF
>TRBV25-1|TRBJ1-4|many|-
TGTGCCAGCAGTGAATCTTTGGCGAGATGGGAAAAACTGTTTTTT
CASSESLARWEKLFF
>TRBV4-2|TRBJ2-6|many|-
TGTGCCAGCAGCCAAGCAGGAACTGGGGCCAACGTCCTGACTTTC
CASSQAGTGANVLTF
>TRBV7-2|TRBJ2-5|many|TRBD2
TGTGCCAGCAGACCCCAGAGCGGGGCCCGGATGGAGACCCAGTACTTC
CASRPQSGARMETQYF
>TRBV12-3/TRBV12-4|TRBJ2-1|many|-
TGTGCCAGCAGTCCCCCGGGGGACAATGAGCAGTTCTTC
CASSPPGDNEQFF
>TRBV19|TRBJ1-2|many|TRBD1
TGTGCCAGTAGTCGACAGGGTGGAAATAGTGGCTACACCTTC
CASSRQGGNSGYTF
>TRBV30|TRBJ2-7|many|-
TGTGCCTGGAGTGCTAATACGTACGAGCAGTACTTC
CAWSANTYEQYF
>TRBV20-1|TRBJ1-2|many|TRBD1
TGCAGTGCTAGAAGAGGGACAGGGGGTAAAGGCTACACCTTC
CSARRGTGGKGYTF
>TRBV4-3|TRBJ2-7|few|-
TGCGCCAGCAGCCAAGATCAGACCTACGAGCAGTACTTC
CASSQDQTYEQYF
>TRBV7-8|TRBJ2-1|few|TRBD2
TGTGCCAGCAGCACTAGCGGGCTCAGTAGGTCCTACAATGAGCAGTTCTTC
CASSTSGLSRSYNEQFF
>TRBV5-1|TRBJ1-1|many|TRBD1
TGCGCCAGCAGCAGGGGGCTGGGCACTGAAGCTTTCTTT
CASSRGLGTEAFF
>TRBV5-6|TRBJ2-5|many|TRBD1
TGTGCCAGCAGCCAGACAGGGGGCAAGGAGACCCAGTACTTC
CASSQTGGKETQYF
>TRBV27|TRBJ2-7|-|-
TGTGCCAGCAATTCGGGGGAAAACGAGCAGTACTTC
CASNSGENEQYF
>TRBV20-1|TRBJ2-3|-|TRBD1
TGCAGTGCCAGGGGGTCGGATACGCAGTATTTT
CSARGSDTQYF
>TRBV7-9|TRBJ1-1|many|-
TGTGCCAGCAGCTTAGCGGAGAGATCGAACACTGAAGCTTTCTTT
CASSLAERSNTEAFF
>TRBV29-1|TRBJ1-1|-|-
TGCAGCGTTGATGGGGGGCGGGCCACTGAAGCTTTCTTT
CSVDGGRATEAFF
>TRBV2|TRBJ1-2|many|-
TGTGCCAGCAATCCAGCCGACTATGGCTACACCTTC
CASNPADYGYTF
>TRBV27|TRBJ2-1|-|-
TGTGCCAGCAGGCAGGGACTTTTATACAATGAGCAGTTCTTC
CASRQGLLYNEQFF
>TRBV5-4|TRBJ1-1|many|TRBD1
TGTGCCAGCAGCTCCGGGACAGGGCCGTGGGACACTGAAGCTTTCTTT
CASSSGTGPWDTEAFF
>TRBV29-1|TRBJ2-3|many|TRBD1
TGCAGCGTGAGGACAGGGCCGCAGTATTTT
CSVRTGPQYF
>TRBV18|TRBJ1-1|many|-
TGTGCCAGCTCACCACGAGGCAGCCGGCGGGAGAACACTGAAGCTTTCTTT
CASSPRGSRRENTEAFF
>TRBV11-2|TRBJ1-2|many|TRBD1
TGTGCCAGCAGCTTAGCGGGCAGGGGGGACGGCTACACCTTC
CASSLAGRGDGYTF